One and the same sample provided the 31 T cell receptor beta chains below, sequenced in a study of cytomegalovirus exposure and HLA in healthy donors. Vbeta (60) and Jbeta (13) primers were used in the PCR. Some clones are missing from TCRdb's copy, which holds only in-frame ones; the method was immunoSEQ multiplex PCR. The sample yields around 150,000 clones, 70% to 90% seen once. Sequencing was performed on PBMCs. These receptors came from a man aged 35-49 years in good health and CMV-seronegative.

This clone was seen a handful of times. CDR3 nucleotide sequence: TGTGCCAGCTCACTCTCGGGAAGCAGCAATCAGCCCCAGCATTTT. Protein product: CASSLSGSSNQPQHF. The chain combines TRBV18 with TRBJ1-5, with unresolved D. Trimming took 4 bases from V and 1 from J, leaving 11 bases between them. CDR1 is KGHSH, CDR2 LQKENI, per germline. The CDR3 is made up of 15 amino acids.

The rearrangement joins TRBV5-1 to TRBJ2-3; 8 nucleotides agree with TRBD2. CDR1 and CDR2 from the germline V gene are SGHRS and YFSETQ. The CDR3 runs to 16 residues. V dropped 0 bases and J dropped 2; count of bases not matched to a gene: 5. In DNA form, the CDR3 reads TGCGCCAGCAGCTTGGGTTCAGCGGGGGACACAGATACGCAGTATTTT. Translation: CASSLGSAGDTDTQYF.

This chain joins TRBV5-4 and TRBJ2-5; a possible D gene is TRBD1 (7 bases). The DNA end favors TRBJ2-7, so the J call may be wrong. The CDR3 has 15 residues. Germline V gene lookup returns CDR1 SGHNT and CDR2 YYREEE (reference sequence). In nucleotides, the CDR3 is TGTGCCAGCAGCTTGGGCAGGGGGGCGTTCTACGAGCAGTACTTC. Its translation is CASSLGRGAFYEQYF.

V gene TRBV5-4 combines with J gene TRBJ2-5; no definite D call. Germline assignment: CDR1 SGHNT and CDR2 YYREEE (reference sequence). Trimming removed 1 base at V and 5 bases at J, with 12 bases between. The length of the CDR3 is 14 residues. CDR3 residues: CASSLQMMGETQYF. DNA of the CDR3: TGTGCCAGCAGCTTGCAGATGATGGGCGAGACCCAGTACTTC.

The chain uses TRBV5-1 and TRBJ2-3; D ambiguous. Germline CDR1 is SGHRS and CDR2 is YFSETQ. The V and J ends lost 2 bases and 2 bases respectively, with 15 bases between them. The CDR3 covers 16 residues. CDR3 amino acids: CASSLYLWSSTDTQYF. DNA for the CDR3: TGCGCCAGCAGCTTATACTTATGGTCTTCCACAGATACGCAGTATTTT.

This clone showed up just once. The junction does not match germline at one end; this may be a read error. The chain has TRBV7-7 and TRBJ2-2, with D perhaps TRBD2 (5 bases). The CDR3 totals 15 residues. Germline lookup yields CDR1 SSHAT and CDR2 FNYEAQ (reference sequence). The CDR3 reads CASSLDGTNTGELFF. The CDR3 coding sequence is TGTGCTAGCAGCTTAGACGGGACGAACACCGGGGAGCTGTTTTTT.

This chain connects TRBV18 to TRBJ2-1; tentative D call: TRBD1 (5 bases). Germline CDR1 KGHSH, CDR2 LQKENI. This CDR3 contains 15 residues. V was clipped by 2 bases and J by 5 bases, with 13 bases between them. DNA of the CDR3: TGTGCCAGCTCACCAGGACAACTTATAGACAATGAGCAGTTCTTC. It encodes CASSPGQLIDNEQFF.

This clone was seen a single time. This chain uses TRBV15 with TRBJ2-7; no definite D call. V was shortened by 0 bases and J by 3 bases, with 6 bases between the two germline ends. The CDR3 consists of 13 residues. From germline, CDR1 is LNHNV and CDR2 YYDKDF (reference sequence). CDR3 sequence reads: CATSREARYEQYF. The CDR3 coding sequence is TGTGCCACCAGCAGAGAGGCCCGCTACGAGCAGTACTTC.

V usage is TRBV28 and J usage is TRBJ2-7, with TRBD2 identical over 11 bases. V trimming: 2 bases; J trimming: 6 bases; junction bases outside the gene matches: 6. The V gene's germline CDR1 is MDHEN and CDR2 SYDVKM. The CDR3 length is 15 residues. DNA for the CDR3: TGTGCCAGCAGTTTAGCGACTAGCGGGGTTTCCGAGCAGTACTTC. It specifies CASSLATSGVSEQYF.

This clone has a handful of counts. A read error may account for a junction end that differs from germline. This chain links TRBV7-9 with TRBJ1-6; 10 bases align to TRBD1. Germline V gene sequence: CDR1 SEHNR, CDR2 FQNEAQ (reference sequence). The CDR3 sequence is 13 residues long. The CDR3 sequence: CSSRGQGNSPLHF. CDR3 DNA sequence: TGTTCCAGCCGGGGACAGGGGAATTCACCCCTCCACTTT.

This sequence joins TRBV5-1 and TRBJ2-3; TRBD1 might be the D (6 bases). The CDR3 loop spans 17 amino acids. Germline lookup yields CDR1 SGHRS and CDR2 YFSETQ. Trimming removed 4 bases from V and 3 bases from J, with 21 bases in between. The CDR3 is CASSMSRDTLRTDTQYF. CDR3 nucleotides: TGCGCCAGCAGCATGAGTCGGGACACTTTAAGGACAGATACGCAGTATTTT.

The rearrangement uses TRBV9 and TRBJ2-2; 9 bases line up with TRBD2. The CDR3 is made up of 17 amino acids. The germline V gene has CDR1 SGDLS and CDR2 YYNGEE. V lost 4 bases and J lost 4; bases outside the gene matches: 11. CDR3 DNA: TGTGCCAGCAGCCCCCGGCGGGGGGGGGTGAGCACCGGGGAGCTGTTTTTT. It codes for CASSPRRGGVSTGELFF.

This clone was seen a few times. The chain links TRBV5-6 to TRBJ1-5; a possible D gene is TRBD1 (5 bases). V lost 5 bases to trimming and J lost 0 bases, with 9 bases between them. The germline gives CDR1 SGHDT, CDR2 YYEEEE. The CDR3 contains 14 residues. Written as DNA, the CDR3 is TGTGCCAGCAGGGCTAGGGGTAGCAATCAGCCCCAGCATTTT. It is translated as CASRARGSNQPQHF.

The chain couples TRBV5-6 to TRBJ1-1; D remains unclear. Germline CDR1 SGHDT, CDR2 YYEEEE. The CDR3 length is 15 residues. Trimming left V 2 bases short and J 0 bases short, with 11 bases between. DNA for the CDR3: TGTGCCAGCAGCTTCGAGCGGGAGGTGAACACTGAAGCTTTCTTT. Translation: CASSFEREVNTEAFF.

The DNA of the CDR3 is TGTGCCAGCAGTGCCTGGACGGAGGAAACAGAGACCCAGTACTTC. Translated, it gives CASSAWTEETETQYF. The rearrangement uses TRBV2 and TRBJ2-5; TRBD2 is a possible D gene (5 bases). Trimming shortened V by 4 bases and J by 4 bases, and 16 bases separated the two germline ends. Germline CDR1 and CDR2: SNHLY and FYNNEI. CDR3 length: 15 residues.

The chain uses TRBV5-4 and TRBJ1-1, with 10 bases identical to TRBD1. Germline CDR1 reads SGHNT; CDR2 reads YYREEE (reference sequence). This CDR3 region has 17 residues. With 0 bases clipped from V and 3 bases from J, the junction kept 8 bases outside the gene matches. This CDR3 reads CASSLEVTGGLDTEAFF. The CDR3 region has the DNA TGTGCCAGCAGCTTGGAAGTGACAGGGGGCTTGGACACTGAAGCTTTCTTT.

The chain carries TRBV7-9 and TRBJ1-1, with D maybe TRBD1 (5 bases). Germline V CDR1 and CDR2: SEHNR, FQNEAQ (reference sequence). Trimming took 4 bases from V and 1 from J, leaving 13 bases between them. The CDR3 spans 15 residues. This CDR3 is CASSSLGTENTEAFF. As DNA, the CDR3 is TGTGCCAGCAGCTCCCTCGGGACTGAGAACACTGAAGCTTTCTTT.

The CDR3 nucleotides read TGTGCCAGCAGTGAAGCGGTATGGACTAGCGGGATCCATGAGCAGTTCTTC. Translation: CASSEAVWTSGIHEQFF. The chain is built from TRBV6-1 and TRBJ2-1; TRBD2 matches at 12 bases. The germline V gene encodes CDR1 MNHNS and CDR2 SASEGT. The CDR3 is 17 residues long. V dropped 0 bases and J dropped 8; count of bases not matched to a gene: 8.

This clone was counted only a few times. The J gene is TRBJ2-3, the V gene TRBV9, with 10 bases lining up with TRBD1. Germline CDR1 and CDR2: SGDLS and YYNGEE. V gave up 2 bases and J gave up 4 bases; unmatched junction bases: 4. The CDR3 length is 15 residues. CDR3 amino acids: CASSVGTGEADTQYF. For the CDR3, the DNA is TGTGCCAGCAGCGTGGGGACAGGGGAGGCAGATACGCAGTATTTT.

Turning to this clone: The sample holds other DNA sequences that translate to the same CDR3. This chain uses TRBV5-4 with TRBJ2-7; D gene unclear. The V gene's germline CDR1 is SGHNT and CDR2 YYREEE (reference sequence). The ends were cut back, 4 bases at V and 0 bases at J, with 8 bases in the middle. The CDR3 sequence is 13 residues long. CDR3 bases: TGTGCCAGCAGCCGAGGTGGCTCCTACGAGCAGTACTTC. Encoded protein: CASSRGGSYEQYF. Supplemented by reference TRBV5-4 and TRBJ2-7, the full variable domain reads ETGVTQSPTHLIKTRGQQVTLRCSSQSGHNTVSWYQQALGQGPQFIFQYYREEENGRGNFPPRFSGLQFPNYSSELNVNALELDDSALYLCASSRGGSYEQYFGPGTRLTVT.

CDR3 sequence reads: CASRLTDTQYF. The CDR3 coding sequence is TGTGCCAGCAGGTTAACAGATACGCAGTATTTT. This rearrangement joins TRBV2 to TRBJ2-3; the D is unclear. The CDR3 runs to 11 residues. Germline CDR1 SNHLY, CDR2 FYNNEI. Trimming took 6 bases from V and 3 from J, leaving 4 bases between them. Full variable domain (rest looked up from reference TRBV2 and TRBJ2-3): EPEVTQTPSHQVTQMGQEVILRCVPISNHLYFYWYRQILGQKVEFLVSFYNNEISEKSEIFDDQFSVERPDGSNFTLKIRSTKLEDSAMYFCASRLTDTQYFGPGTRLTVL.

The V gene is TRBV7-8, the J gene TRBJ2-1, with 10 positions matching TRBD2. Looked up from germline, CDR1 is SGHVS and CDR2 is FQNEAQ. V was pared by 5 bases and J by 8 bases, with 12 bases of the junction left unmatched. This CDR3 comprises 16 residues. CDR3 in DNA: TGTGCCAGCAGCATGGGTCTAGCGGGAGTAGGGGATGAGCAGTTCTTC. Encoded protein: CASSMGLAGVGDEQFF.

This chain links TRBV11-2 with TRBJ2-7; TRBD1 matches 8 bases. The V gene's germline CDR1 is SGHAT and CDR2 FQNNGV. V was pared by 5 bases and J by 4 bases, with 10 bases of the junction left unmatched. The CDR3 covers 15 residues. CDR3 in DNA: TGTGCCAGCAGCACCCTTAGGGACAGGCCATACGAGCAGTACTTC. It translates to CASSTLRDRPYEQYF. Using reference TRBV11-2 and TRBJ2-7 for the parts outside the CDR3, the full variable domain is EAGVAQSPRYKIIEKRQSVAFWCNPISGHATLYWYQQILGQGPKLLIQFQNNGVVDDSQLPKDRFSAERLKGVDSTLKIQPAKLEDSAVYLCASSTLRDRPYEQYFGPGTRLTVT.

CDR3 sequence (DNA): TGCGCCAGCAGCTTGGGTTATGCAACTAATGAAAAACTGTTTTTT. Protein sequence: CASSLGYATNEKLFF. The chain joins TRBV5-1 to TRBJ1-4; the D is unclear. V gave up 0 bases and J gave up 0 bases, with 6 bases separating them. The CDR3 extends over 15 amino acids. The germline CDR1 and CDR2 sequences are SGHRS and YFSETQ.

A few counts support this clone. The chain uses TRBV5-1 and TRBJ2-7, with 15 bases fitting TRBD2. The CDR3 consists of 18 residues. V lost 1 base, J lost 0 bases, and 5 bases stayed unmatched. Germline V gene sequence: CDR1 SGHRS, CDR2 YFSETQ. The CDR3 DNA follows: TGCGCCAGCAGCTTGTTGGGACTAGCGGGAGGAATCTCCTACGAGCAGTACTTC. Translated, it gives CASSLLGLAGGISYEQYF. The whole variable domain, filled in from reference TRBV5-1 and TRBJ2-7, reads KAGVTQTPRYLIKTRGQQVTLSCSPISGHRSVSWYQQTPGQGLQFLFEYFSETQRNKGNFPGRFSGRQFSNSRSEMNVSTLELGDSALYLCASSLLGLAGGISYEQYFGPGTRLTVT.

The chain joins TRBV7-8 to TRBJ2-7; 10 bases fit TRBD2. CDR1 and CDR2 from the germline V gene are SGHVS and FQNEAQ. Unmatched junction bases numbered 8, after V lost 0 bases and J lost 3 bases. CDR3 length equals 17 residues. CDR3 nucleotide sequence: TGTGCCAGCAGCTTAGCTCAACGGACTAGCGGTAGCTACGAGCAGTACTTC. This encodes CASSLAQRTSGSYEQYF. Full variable domain (outside the CDR3, taken from reference TRBV7-8 and TRBJ2-7): GAGVSQSPRYKVAKRGQDVALRCDPISGHVSLFWYQQALGQGPEFLTYFQNEAQLDKSGLPSDRFFAERPEGSVSTLKIQRTQQEDSAVYLCASSLAQRTSGSYEQYFGPGTRLTVT.

The chain combines TRBV9 with TRBJ2-1; tentatively, D is TRBD2 (6 bases). V lost 2 bases to trimming and J lost 6 bases, with 15 bases between them. Per the germline V gene, CDR1 is SGDLS and CDR2 is YYNGEE. This CDR3 has 15 amino acids. CDR3 sequence: CASSVDGRDRNEQFF. CDR3 coding DNA: TGTGCCAGCAGCGTTGACGGGAGAGACCGCAATGAGCAGTTCTTC.

The J gene is TRBJ2-3, the V gene TRBV4-3; no definite D call. CDR1 and CDR2 from the germline V gene are LGHNA and YSLEER. CDR3 length: 15 residues. Trimming cost V 5 bases and J 5 bases, with 17 bases left between them. The CDR3 loop is CASSETGSPGDTQYF. The CDR3 bases are TGCGCCAGCAGCGAAACTGGGTCCCCGGGAGATACGCAGTATTTT.

This clone was seen a few times. The rearrangement joins TRBV19 to TRBJ2-3; 9 nucleotides line up with TRBD2. The CDR3 spans 12 residues. The germline gives CDR1 LNHDA, CDR2 SQIVND (reference sequence). J gave up 7 bases and V 11 bases, and 7 bases lay outside the gene matches. This chain's CDR3 is CAGGLAQHTQYF. CDR3 in DNA: TGTGCCGGGGGACTAGCTCAACATACGCAGTATTTT.

This chain joins TRBV9 and TRBJ2-2; 7 nucleotides align to TRBD1. Germline lookup yields CDR1 SGDLS and CDR2 YYNGEE. After removal of 4 bases from V and 4 bases from J, the junction contained 7 bases not matched to a gene. This CDR3 contains 15 residues. CDR3 sequence: CASSPRDSSTGELFF. The CDR3 DNA reads TGTGCCAGCAGCCCGAGGGACAGCAGCACCGGGGAGCTGTTTTTT.

About this clone: Its ends do not fully match the called genes, so a read error is possible. The J gene is TRBJ2-5, the V gene TRBV7-7; 15 nucleotides line up with TRBD2. The CDR3 is 16 residues long. Looked up from germline, CDR1 is SSHAT and CDR2 is FNYEAQ (reference sequence). DNA of the CDR3: TGTGCTAGCAGCTCAGAGGGACTAGCGGGAGGAGAGACCCAGTACTTC. Amino acid sequence: CASSSEGLAGGETQYF.